A single sample is the source of the 5 T cell receptor beta chains below, sequenced in a study of molecular identifiers for immune sequencing clone quantification. Using its own MiXCR run on the PCR reads, TCRdb lists one record per CDR3 protein. The sample records 75,000 to 100,000 distinct CDR3 sequences, 15% to 20% being singletons. Sequencing was carried out using naive CD8+ T cells from blood, with Jurkat cell RNA spiked in. Indicated subset: FACS-sorted CD8+CD4-CCR7+CD45RA+ naive T cells. The receptors were sampled from a human donor in good health. Some libraries in this study had Jurkat cell RNA spiked in.

This clonotype has a count of ten or more. The rearrangement uses TRBV19 and TRBJ2-7, with unresolved D. The CDR3 is 15 amino acids. The germline V gene encodes CDR1 LNHDA and CDR2 SQIVND (reference sequence). Between the trimmed V and J ends, which lost 3 bases and 0 bases, there was a span of 12 bases. The CDR3 sequence: CASSISSSPSYEQYF. In DNA, the CDR3 is TGTGCCAGTAGTATCAGCTCTAGTCCCTCCTACGAGCAGTACTTC.

This clonotype was observed at least ten times. V and J are TRBV27 and TRBJ2-7, with 7 bases matching TRBD1. Looked up from germline, CDR1 is MNHEY and CDR2 is SMNVEV (reference sequence). The CDR3 contains 13 residues. V trimming: 3 bases; J trimming: 4 bases; junction bases outside the gene matches: 3. CDR3 sequence reads: CASSLTGKYEQYF. The CDR3 nucleotides are TGTGCCAGCAGTTTGACAGGGAAGTACGAGCAGTACTTC.

This clonotype was detected many times. The chain has TRBV6-5 and TRBJ2-5, with D unclear. Looked up from germline, CDR1 is MNHEY and CDR2 is SVGAGI. Trimming cost V 6 bases and J 5 bases, with 7 bases left between them. The CDR3 has 11 residues. The CDR3 loop reads CASSHGETQYF. Here the CDR3 DNA reads TGTGCCAGCAGCCACGGGGAGACCCAGTACTTC.

This clonotype occurred many times. The rearrangement links TRBV15 to TRBJ2-3; D call uncertain. CDR3 length: 12 amino acids. V gave up 4 bases and J gave up 5 bases, with 7 bases separating them. Germline assignment: CDR1 LNHNV and CDR2 YYDKDF (reference sequence). The CDR3 region is CATSKGKDTQYF. CDR3 DNA: TGTGCCACCAGCAAAGGGAAAGATACGCAGTATTTT.

This clonotype occurred many times. The CDR3 sequence is CASSFLLTVNYGYTF. Here the CDR3 DNA reads TGTGCCAGCAGTTTTCTCTTAACAGTAAACTATGGCTACACCTTC. This sequence joins TRBV12-3 or TRBV12-4 and TRBJ1-2; D is unresolved. CDR3 length: 15 residues. V was trimmed by 3 bases and J by 2 bases, leaving 13 bases between them.